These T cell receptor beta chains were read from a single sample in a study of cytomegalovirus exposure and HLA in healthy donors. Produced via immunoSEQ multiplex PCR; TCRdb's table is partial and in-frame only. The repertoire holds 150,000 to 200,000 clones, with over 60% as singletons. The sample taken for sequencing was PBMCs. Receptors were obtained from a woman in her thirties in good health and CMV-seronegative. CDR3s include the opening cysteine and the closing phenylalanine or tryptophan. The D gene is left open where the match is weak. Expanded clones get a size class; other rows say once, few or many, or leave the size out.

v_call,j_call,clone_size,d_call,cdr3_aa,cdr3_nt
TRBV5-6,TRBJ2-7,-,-,CASSLGLALGSIGEQYF,TGTGCCAGCAGCTTGGGGCTGGCTCTGGGGAGTATAGGGGAGCAGTACTTC
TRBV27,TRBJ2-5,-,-,CASSLRGGYETQYF,TGTGCCAGCAGTCTCAGAGGGGGATACGAGACCCAGTACTTC
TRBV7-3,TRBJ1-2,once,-,CASSPSNYGYTF,TGTGCCAGCAGCCCCTCGAACTATGGCTACACCTTC
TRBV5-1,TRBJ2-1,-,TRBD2,CASSSLAGGDEQFF,TGCGCCAGCAGCTCACTAGCGGGAGGGGATGAGCAGTTCTTC
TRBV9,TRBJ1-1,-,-,CASSVAVGGNTEAFF,TGTGCCAGCAGCGTAGCGGTGGGGGGAAACACTGAAGCTTTCTTT
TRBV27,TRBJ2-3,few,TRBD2,CASSLWGGRTQYF,TGTGCCAGCAGTTTATGGGGCGGGAGGACGCAGTATTTT
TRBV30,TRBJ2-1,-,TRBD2,CAWSDGAGGRSSYNEQFF,TGTGCCTGGAGTGATGGGGCGGGGGGCCGTAGCTCCTACAATGAGCAGTTCTTC
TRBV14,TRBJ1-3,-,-,CASSQQWPIHSSGNTIYF,TGTGCCAGCAGCCAGCAGTGGCCCATTCATTCCTCTGGAAACACCATATATTTT
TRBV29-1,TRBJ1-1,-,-,CSVRPGNTEAFF,TGCAGCGTTCGTCCCGGGAACACTGAAGCTTTCTTT
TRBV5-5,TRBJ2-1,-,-,CASSLGRGNYNEQFF,TGTGCCAGCAGCTTGGGGAGGGGCAACTACAATGAGCAGTTCTTC
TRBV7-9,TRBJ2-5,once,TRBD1,CASSRGYGDRALETQYF,TGTGCCAGCAGCAGAGGTTATGGGGACAGGGCGTTGGAGACCCAGTACTTC
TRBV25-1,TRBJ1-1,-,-,CASEQTDVNTEAFF,TGTGCCAGCGAACAGACGGATGTGAACACTGAAGCTTTCTTT
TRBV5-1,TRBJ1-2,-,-,CASSLVDSHLLDGYTF,TGCGCCAGCAGCTTGGTCGACAGTCATCTTTTGGATGGCTACACCTTC
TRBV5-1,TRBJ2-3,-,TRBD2,CASSLSATSDPASTDTQYF,TGCGCCAGCAGCTTGAGTGCGACTAGCGATCCGGCTAGCACAGATACGCAGTATTTT
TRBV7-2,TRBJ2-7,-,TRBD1,CASRDEPGQYYEQYF,TGTGCCAGCAGGGATGAACCGGGACAGTACTACGAGCAGTACTTC
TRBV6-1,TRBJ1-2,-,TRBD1,CASLFKDRARGYTF,TGTGCCAGCCTGTTTAAAGACAGGGCGAGAGGCTACACCTTC
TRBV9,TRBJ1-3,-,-,CASSLLTGGGNTIYF,TGTGCCAGCAGCCTACTGACAGGTGGAGGAAACACCATATATTTT
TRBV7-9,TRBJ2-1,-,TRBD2,CASSPGTSGTFSYNEQFF,TGTGCCAGCAGCCCCGGGACTAGCGGGACCTTCTCCTACAATGAGCAGTTCTTC
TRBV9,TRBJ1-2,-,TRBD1,CASSPHQGVYGYTF,TGTGCCAGCAGCCCCCACCAGGGGGTCTATGGCTACACCTTC
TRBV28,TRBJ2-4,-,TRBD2,CASSLFLAGGGGLAKNIQYF,TGTGCCAGCAGTTTATTCCTAGCGGGAGGGGGAGGGCTAGCCAAAAACATTCAGTACTTC
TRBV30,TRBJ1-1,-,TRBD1,CAWSMDRGRDTEAFF,TGTGCCTGGAGTATGGACAGGGGTCGGGACACTGAAGCTTTCTTT
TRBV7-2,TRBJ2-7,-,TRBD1,CASSLGTGTGATYEQYF,TGTGCCAGCAGCTTAGGGACTGGGACAGGGGCTACCTACGAGCAGTACTTC
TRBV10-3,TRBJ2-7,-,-,CAISAGARGSYEQYF,TGTGCCATCAGTGCCGGGGCGCGGGGCTCCTACGAGCAGTACTTC
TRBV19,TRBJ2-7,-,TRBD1,CASSSPGQTPYEQYF,TGTGCCAGTAGCTCCCCGGGACAGACTCCCTACGAGCAGTACTTC
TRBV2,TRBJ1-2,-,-,CASRVSGRDYGYTF,TGTGCCAGTCGCGTCTCGGGCAGGGACTATGGCTACACCTTC
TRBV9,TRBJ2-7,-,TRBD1,CASSVDRGGYEQYF,TGTGCCAGCAGCGTCGACAGGGGAGGCTACGAGCAGTACTTC
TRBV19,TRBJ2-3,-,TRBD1,CASRAPGQGRTDTQYF,TGTGCCAGTAGGGCCCCGGGACAGGGGCGCACAGATACGCAGTATTTT
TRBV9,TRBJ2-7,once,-,CASNRWGDGYEQYF,TGTGCCAGCAATCGTTGGGGGGACGGGTACGAGCAGTACTTC
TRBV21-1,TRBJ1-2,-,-,CASSPHRDRATNYGYTF,TGTGCCAGCAGTCCGCACCGGGACAGGGCTACTAACTATGGCTACACCTTC
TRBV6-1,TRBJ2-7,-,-,CASSGMGRSSYEQYF,TGTGCCAGCAGTGGTATGGGCCGTAGCTCCTACGAGCAGTACTTC
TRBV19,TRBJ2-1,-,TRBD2,CASSRLEGLAGYNEQFF,TGTGCCAGTAGTAGGCTGGAGGGACTAGCGGGCTACAATGAGCAGTTCTTC
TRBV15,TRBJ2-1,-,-,CATETGSQGNEQFF,TGTGCCACCGAAACAGGGAGCCAGGGCAATGAGCAGTTCTTC
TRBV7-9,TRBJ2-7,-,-,CASSLKRTEPYEQYF,TGTGCCAGCAGCTTAAAGAGGACAGAGCCCTACGAGCAGTACTTC
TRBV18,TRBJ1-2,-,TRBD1,CASSPDRGYYGYTF,TGTGCCAGCTCACCTGACAGGGGTTACTATGGCTACACCTTC
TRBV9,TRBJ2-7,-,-,CASSVVAGKESEQYF,TGTGCCAGCAGCGTAGTTGCCGGGAAGGAAAGCGAGCAGTACTTC